Following are 8 T cell receptor beta chains from one sample sequenced in a study of blood T cell repertoires in COVID-19. Generated by immunoSEQ multiplex PCR, the TCRdb table keeps only in-frame clones and is missing some. This table has over 200,000 clones, roughly 84% appearing once. The specimen sequenced was PBMCs or T cells enriched from blood (not recorded which). The receptors shown here come from a woman aged 35 to 49 who had recovered from COVID-19.

In this sample, this clone turned up once. This chain links TRBV29-1 with TRBJ2-5; TRBD2 aligns across 10 bases. From germline, CDR1 is SQVTM and CDR2 ANQGSEA. The CDR3 spans 13 residues. V lost 4 bases and J lost 5; bases outside the gene matches: 4. As DNA, the CDR3 is TGCAGCGTTGTCGCACTAGCGGGGGAGACCCAGTACTTC. It encodes CSVVALAGETQYF.

CDR3 nucleotide sequence: TGTGCCAGCAGCCCCCCCATGGACAGTCTAATCTCTGGGGCCAACGTCCTGACTTTC. This encodes CASSPPMDSLISGANVLTF. The V call is TRBV7-8, the J call TRBJ2-6; D might be TRBD1 (6 bases). Germline V gene data show CDR1 as SGHVS and CDR2 as FQNEAQ. The CDR3 runs 19 residues. V lost 5 bases and J lost 0, with 20 bases in between.

The genes are TRBV15 and TRBJ1-2; D is perhaps TRBD1 (5 bases). The germline gives CDR1 LNHNV, CDR2 YYDKDF (reference sequence). V gave up 3 bases and J gave up 3 bases, with 14 bases separating them. The CDR3 runs 15 residues. The CDR3 reads CATSRTKGLDYGYTF. In DNA form, the CDR3 reads TGTGCCACCAGCAGGACCAAGGGGCTGGACTATGGCTACACCTTC. The variable domain in full, completed from reference TRBV15 and TRBJ1-2, reads DAMVIQNPRYQVTQFGKPVTLSCSQTLNHNVMYWYQQKSSQAPKLLFHYYDKDFNNEADTPDNFQSRRPNTSFCFLDIRSPGLGDTAMYLCATSRTKGLDYGYTFGSGTRLTVV.

A word on this clone: The sample has other DNA sequences that encode this CDR3 too. The CDR3 region is CSPTRNTEAFF. In DNA form, the CDR3 reads TGCAGCCCGACAAGGAACACTGAAGCTTTCTTT. V usage is TRBV29-1 and J usage is TRBJ1-1; no definite D call. Germline V CDR1 and CDR2: SQVTM, ANQGSEA. The CDR3 extends over 11 amino acids. The germline V and J ends were trimmed by 8 bases and 1 base, with 8 bases remaining between them. The full variable domain, completed using reference TRBV29-1 and TRBJ1-1, is SAVISQKPSRDICQRGTSLTIQCQVDSQVTMMFWYRQQPGQSLTLIATANQGSEATYESGFVIDKFPISRPNLTFSTLTVSNMSPEDSSIYLCSPTRNTEAFFGQGTRLTVV.

The rearrangement links TRBV15 to TRBJ1-4; 7 positions agree with TRBD1. Per the germline V gene, CDR1 is LNHNV and CDR2 is YYDKDF (reference sequence). J was trimmed by 7 bases and V by 6 bases; bases with no gene match: 5. This CDR3 is built from 13 residues. As DNA, the CDR3 is TGTGCCACCAGGACGGGACAGATTGAAAAACTGTTTTTT. This codes for CATRTGQIEKLFF. Filled out from reference TRBV15 and TRBJ1-4, the complete variable domain reads DAMVIQNPRYQVTQFGKPVTLSCSQTLNHNVMYWYQQKSSQAPKLLFHYYDKDFNNEADTPDNFQSRRPNTSFCFLDIRSPGLGDTAMYLCATRTGQIEKLFFGSGTQLSVL.

The chain is built from TRBV7-3 and TRBJ2-2; 10 nucleotides agree with TRBD1. CDR3 length equals 16 residues. After removal of 5 bases from V and 5 bases from J, the junction contained 8 bases not matched to a gene. From germline, CDR1 is SGHTA and CDR2 FQGTGA. The CDR3 loop reads CASSLTRQGATGELFF. The DNA for the CDR3 is TGTGCCAGCAGCCTCACCCGACAGGGGGCGACCGGGGAGCTGTTTTTT.

Only one count was recorded for this clone. The chain has TRBV5-1 and TRBJ2-1, with 11 bases aligning to TRBD2. Losses at the gene ends were 3 bases for V and 6 bases for J; bases not matched to a gene: 5. The CDR3 covers 15 residues. Germline assignment: CDR1 SGHRS and CDR2 YFSETQ. DNA for the CDR3: TGCGCCAGCAGCTCATTAGCGGGAGGGTCCAATGAGCAGTTCTTC. It encodes CASSSLAGGSNEQFF.

The genes are TRBV29-1 and TRBJ1-1; 7 bases map to TRBD1. Trimming removed 4 bases from V and 3 bases from J; junction bases left unmatched: 5. The germline gives CDR1 SQVTM, CDR2 ANQGSEA. This CDR3 is built from 13 residues. CDR3 region: CSVADREHTEAFF. The CDR3 nucleotides read TGCAGCGTTGCTGACAGGGAACACACTGAAGCTTTCTTT.